This TCR beta chain was obtained from a study of T-cell memory formation after mild COVID-19. The study's findings and limits: CD4+ bias marked clones expanding day 15 to 37, unlike balanced contracting clones.

To note about this clonotype: Its antigen remains unidentified.

5'RACE, which relied on constant-segment primers, yielded TCR alpha and TCR beta cDNA libraries carrying sample barcodes and UMIs. Via MiXCR, TCRdb re-called the 5' RACE reads, giving one row per CDR3 protein. The sample has around 400,000 distinct CDR3 sequences; 24% are singletons. V was pared by 9 bases and J by 3 bases, with 13 bases between. The germline V gene encodes CDR1 KGHDR and CDR2 SFDVKD. CDR3 length equals 13 residues. Sequencing was carried out using PBMCs or a T cell subset sorted from them (not recorded which). This sequence joins TRBV24-1 and TRBJ2-5; perhaps TRBD2 as D (6 bases). The clonotype originates from an adult woman who had mild COVID-19 (a few samples of this study predate the infection). Cell type and time point are not known. In DNA form, the CDR3 reads TGTGCCACCGGAACCGGAGGGGAAGAGACCCAGTACTTC. It yields the protein CATGTGGEETQYF.